This entry lists 29 T cell receptor beta chains sequenced from one sample in a study of T cell responses to AZD1222 COVID-19 vaccine. Some clones are missing from TCRdb's copy, which holds only in-frame ones; the method was immunoSEQ multiplex PCR. The sample has 100,000 to 150,000 clones; 87% are singletons. Sequencing used peripheral blood, obtained on day 0 of AZD1222 vaccination. Receptors were obtained from an adult in good health.

In its sample, this clone was seen a few times. The gene calls are TRBV19 and TRBJ1-3; D uncertain. The germline V gene has CDR1 LNHDA and CDR2 SQIVND (reference sequence). The V and J ends lost 5 bases and 1 base respectively, with 12 bases between them. CDR3 size: 15 residues. The CDR3 nucleotides are TGTGCCAGTAGTTCAACGCTCTTATCTGGAAACACCATATATTTT. It translates to CASSSTLLSGNTIYF.

In this sample, this clone turned up a few times. The J gene is TRBJ2-5, the V gene TRBV19, with 7 bases lining up with TRBD2. J was trimmed by 9 bases and V by 11 bases; bases with no gene match: 15. The CDR3 is 13 amino acids. The germline CDR1 and CDR2 sequences are LNHDA and SQIVND (reference sequence). The CDR3, as DNA: TGTGCCTCCGCCCCGGGGGGAAGGACGGCCCAGTACTTC. Protein: CASAPGGRTAQYF.

This sequence joins TRBV6-2 or TRBV6-3 and TRBJ2-1; possibly TRBD2 for D (6 bases). Trimming shortened V by 2 bases and J by 10 bases, and 9 bases separated the two germline ends. The V gene's germline CDR1 is MNHEY and CDR2 SVGEGT. The CDR3 sequence is 12 residues long. The CDR3, as DNA: TGTGCCAGCAGTTACCCCGCGGGAGAGCAGTTCTTC. It translates to CASSYPAGEQFF.

This clone was seen a few times. V gene TRBV7-8 combines with J gene TRBJ2-7; TRBD1 aligns across 8 bases. Germline values: CDR1 SGHVS, CDR2 FQNEAQ. The trim removed 5 bases at V and 6 bases at J, leaving 9 bases unmatched. The CDR3 consists of 14 residues. CDR3 DNA sequence: TGTGCCAGCAGCAGGACAGGGTTGAGGATCGAGCAGTACTTC. Its translation is CASSRTGLRIEQYF.

V usage is TRBV7-9 and J usage is TRBJ1-1; a weak D match, TRBD1 (6 bases). CDR1 and CDR2 from the germline V gene are SEHNR and FQNEAQ (reference sequence). The CDR3 is 15 amino acids. The V end lost 0 bases, the J end lost 6 bases, and 14 bases lay between the germline ends. CDR3 coding DNA: TGTGCCAGCAGCTTAGCTGGGGGCAGGGTCTCTGAAGCTTTCTTT. It specifies CASSLAGGRVSEAFF.

This chain joins TRBV5-1 and TRBJ1-1, with TRBD1 identical over 10 bases. Trimming removed 0 bases from V and 7 bases from J; junction bases left unmatched: 3. CDR3 length: 14 amino acids. Germline lookup yields CDR1 SGHRS and CDR2 YFSETQ. CDR3 nucleotides: TGCGCCAGCAGCTTGGGACAGGGGGCGGGTGAAGCTTTCTTT. This codes for CASSLGQGAGEAFF.

V usage is TRBV19 and J usage is TRBJ1-4; D is perhaps TRBD1 (5 bases). Looked up from germline, CDR1 is LNHDA and CDR2 is SQIVND (reference sequence). Trimming removed 5 bases at V and 0 bases at J, with 10 bases between. The CDR3 is 15 amino acids. Here the CDR3 reads CASSSRVATNEKLFF. CDR3 DNA: TGTGCCAGTAGTTCCAGGGTAGCAACTAATGAAAAACTGTTTTTT.

The chain has TRBV11-3 and TRBJ1-1; D call uncertain. The CDR3 spans 15 residues. V lost 6 bases to trimming and J lost 4 bases, with 18 bases between them. CDR1 is SGHNT, CDR2 YENEEA, per germline. The CDR3 DNA reads as TGTGCCAGCAGGCCTCGGGAGGCCGGGGTCACTGAAGCTTTCTTT. Protein product: CASRPREAGVTEAFF.

This sequence joins TRBV24-1 and TRBJ2-2; TRBD1 aligns across 10 bases. This CDR3 is 17 amino acids long. Germline V gene sequence: CDR1 KGHDR, CDR2 SFDVKD. V gave up 2 bases and J gave up 7 bases; unmatched junction bases: 9. The DNA of the CDR3 is TGTGCCACCAGTGATTGGGCCGGGACAGGGGCTGTCGGGGAGCTGTTTTTT. Its translation: CATSDWAGTGAVGELFF.

V is TRBV30 and J is TRBJ1-3; D gene uncertain. The germline CDR1 and CDR2 sequences are GTSNPN and SVGIG (reference sequence). The CDR3 runs to 13 residues. The V end was cut by 1 base, the J end by 4 bases, with 8 bases between. CDR3 nucleotides: TGTGCCTGGAGTGGGTGGCCGGGAAACACCATATATTTT. Amino acids: CAWSGWPGNTIYF.

The genes are TRBV9 and TRBJ1-5; TRBD1 might be the D (5 bases). CDR3 length: 13 residues. Trimming stripped 1 base from V and 6 bases from J, with 8 bases between. Germline CDR1 reads SGDLS; CDR2 reads YYNGEE. As DNA, the CDR3 is TGTGCCAGCAGCGTAAATGGGGGTCAGCCCCAGCATTTT. Its protein product is CASSVNGGQPQHF.

In its sample, this clone was seen once. V is TRBV19 and J is TRBJ1-2; a weak D match, TRBD1 (5 bases). The V gene lost 6 bases and the J gene lost 8 bases, with 16 bases spanning the gap. The CDR3 contains 13 residues. Germline values: CDR1 LNHDA, CDR2 SQIVND (reference sequence). CDR3 in amino acids: CASSLGPGDGYTF. The CDR3 DNA sequence: TGTGCCAGTAGCCTGGGACCGGGGGACGGCTACACCTTC. The complete variable domain, with remaining parts taken from reference TRBV19 and TRBJ1-2, reads DGGITQSPKYLFRKEGQNVTLSCEQNLNHDAMYWYRQDPGQGLRLIYYSQIVNDFQKGDIAEGYSVSREKKESFPLTVTSAQKNPTAFYLCASSLGPGDGYTFGSGTRLTVV.

The V and J genes are TRBV19 and TRBJ2-2; D is possibly TRBD2 (5 bases). The germline V gene has CDR1 LNHDA and CDR2 SQIVND (reference sequence). The CDR3 extends over 13 amino acids. V gave up 5 bases and J gave up 7 bases, with 11 bases separating them. The CDR3 coding sequence is TGTGCCAGTAGTTTACTAGAGGGCGGGGAGCTGTTTTTT. It codes for CASSLLEGGELFF.

The chain employs TRBV7-3 and TRBJ1-2; 9 positions match TRBD1. The CDR3 consists of 14 residues. The germline CDR1 and CDR2 sequences are SGHTA and FQGTGA. Trimming removed 5 bases from V and 6 bases from J; junction bases left unmatched: 7. CDR3 residues: CASSKTGGQDGYTF. The CDR3 DNA reads as TGTGCCAGCAGCAAGACAGGGGGTCAGGATGGCTACACCTTC.

The gene calls are TRBV30 and TRBJ1-6; 9 bases are a match to TRBD1. Trimming at V came to 2 bases and at J to 1 base, leaving 6 bases not matched to a gene. CDR3 size: 17 residues. Looked up from germline, CDR1 is GTSNPN and CDR2 is SVGIG (reference sequence). CDR3: CAWSPTGGKSYNSPLHF. The CDR3 region has the DNA TGTGCCTGGAGTCCAACAGGGGGCAAGTCCTATAATTCACCCCTCCACTTT.

The V and J genes are TRBV30 and TRBJ2-1, with 7 bases fitting TRBD1. This CDR3 contains 15 residues. With 0 bases clipped from V and 6 bases from J, the junction kept 8 bases outside the gene matches. Per germline, CDR1 GTSNPN and CDR2 SVGIG (reference sequence). The DNA of the CDR3 is TGTGCCTGGAGTGTAGGCAGGGGGAGAGTCAATGAGCAGTTCTTC. As protein: CAWSVGRGRVNEQFF.

CDR3 in DNA: TGTGCCAGCAGCCCACGAGCGGGGGGTTCGACAGATACGCAGTATTTT. Translating it yields CASSPRAGGSTDTQYF. The chain couples TRBV9 to TRBJ2-3; 9 positions agree with TRBD2. CDR3 size: 16 residues. Germline V gene lookup returns CDR1 SGDLS and CDR2 YYNGEE. Trimming cost V 4 bases and J 3 bases; bases outside gene matches: 9.

This chain joins TRBV5-4 and TRBJ1-2; no clear D. Germline-derived CDR1 and CDR2 are SGHNT and YYREEE (reference sequence). The CDR3 loop spans 14 amino acids. V lost 3 bases to trimming and J lost 2 bases, with 11 bases between them. The CDR3 coding sequence is TGTGCCAGCAGCTACCCCAGTTCCAACTATGGCTACACCTTC. It translates to CASSYPSSNYGYTF.

This clone was counted once. The chain uses TRBV27 and TRBJ2-7; TRBD2 matches at 9 bases. The CDR3 length is 15 residues. Trimming took 3 bases from V and 4 from J; bases not matched to a gene: 7. Germline CDR1 is MNHEY and CDR2 is SMNVEV (reference sequence). As DNA, the CDR3 is TGTGCCAGCAGTTTGCATGCACTAGCGGGTTACGAGCAGTACTTC. Translated: CASSLHALAGYEQYF.

This rearrangement joins TRBV5-1 to TRBJ2-3; 7 nucleotides line up with TRBD1. CDR3 length equals 16 residues. Germline V gene data show CDR1 as SGHRS and CDR2 as YFSETQ. Trimming at V came to 2 bases and at J to 2 bases, leaving 8 bases not matched to a gene. The CDR3 reads CASSFEWDSLTDTQYF. CDR3 nucleotides: TGCGCCAGCAGCTTCGAATGGGACAGCCTCACAGATACGCAGTATTTT.

The chain carries TRBV5-4 and TRBJ2-3, with no clear D. There are 12 residues in the CDR3. The V gene lost 0 bases and the J gene lost 4 bases, with 3 bases spanning the gap. CDR1 SGHNT and CDR2 YYREEE come from the germline V gene (reference sequence). This CDR3 is CASSLAPDTQYF. In DNA, the CDR3 is TGTGCCAGCAGCTTGGCTCCAGATACGCAGTATTTT.

The CDR3 DNA sequence: TGTGCCAGCAGTTTAAGGCAGGTCCTGAGGACCCAGTACTTC. It codes for CASSLRQVLRTQYF. V usage is TRBV28 and J usage is TRBJ2-5; unclear D gene. This CDR3 is 14 amino acids long. Trimming took 2 bases from V and 7 from J, leaving 14 bases between them. CDR1 and CDR2 (germline): MDHEN, SYDVKM.

This clone has more than one count but fewer than ten. This chain uses TRBV4-2 with TRBJ2-1, with D maybe TRBD2 (6 bases). V gave up 1 base and J gave up 7 bases, with 14 bases separating them. Germline CDR1 LGHNA, CDR2 YNFKEQ. CDR3 size: 15 residues. CDR3 sequence reads: CASSQVGDSCNEQFF. CDR3 nucleotides: TGTGCCAGCAGCCAAGTGGGGGACTCCTGTAATGAGCAGTTCTTC.

The CDR3 reads CASGLVGTDTQYF. CDR3 nucleotides: TGTGCCTCCGGACTAGTCGGCACAGATACGCAGTATTTT. The chain recombines TRBV7-3 with TRBJ2-3; 7 nucleotides agree with TRBD2. Germline CDR1 and CDR2: SGHTA and FQGTGA. V was pared by 11 bases and J by 1 base, with 6 bases of the junction left unmatched. This CDR3 has 13 residues.

The J gene is TRBJ2-7, the V gene TRBV19; 11 nucleotides align to TRBD2. Trimming removed 5 bases from V and 3 bases from J; junction bases left unmatched: 9. CDR1 is LNHDA and CDR2 is SQIVND in the germline V gene (reference sequence). There are 16 residues in the CDR3. CDR3 DNA: TGTGCCAGTAGTCCTGGGACTAGCGGCACCAACTACGAGCAGTACTTC. Translated: CASSPGTSGTNYEQYF.

The CDR3: CASSPQGVTETQYF. CDR3 coding DNA: TGTGCCAGCAGTCCCCAGGGGGTAACAGAGACCCAGTACTTC. V gene TRBV28 combines with J gene TRBJ2-5; 7 bases match TRBD1. Germline V gene sequence: CDR1 MDHEN, CDR2 SYDVKM. The CDR3 contains 14 residues. Trimming at V came to 5 bases and at J to 4 bases, leaving 7 bases not matched to a gene.

The chain links TRBV7-2 to TRBJ2-5, with 9 nucleotides matching TRBD1. V lost 2 bases and J lost 4; bases outside the gene matches: 5. Looked up from germline, CDR1 is SGHTA and CDR2 is FQGNSA. CDR3 size: 15 residues. The CDR3 nucleotides read TGTGCCAGCAGCTTATTTAAACAGGGGGCAGAGACCCAGTACTTC. It yields the protein CASSLFKQGAETQYF. Drawing the rest from reference TRBV7-2 and TRBJ2-5, the complete variable domain is GAGVSQSPSNKVTEKGKDVELRCDPISGHTALYWYRQSLGQGLEFLIYFQGNSAPDKSGLPSDRFSAERTGGSVSTLTIQRTQQEDSAVYLCASSLFKQGAETQYFGPGTRLLVL.

The chain joins TRBV7-9 to TRBJ1-2, with 10 bases lining up with TRBD1. Germline assignment: CDR1 SEHNR and CDR2 FQNEAQ (reference sequence). The CDR3 has 14 residues. The V and J ends lost 6 bases and 6 bases, in that order; junction bases with no gene match: 7. The CDR3 region is CASRRDRGLDGYTF. Written as DNA, the CDR3 is TGTGCCAGCAGGAGGGACAGGGGTCTCGATGGCTACACCTTC.

This clone has just a few counts. The chain carries TRBV7-3 and TRBJ2-1, with D unclear. The CDR3 has 14 residues. V lost 3 bases, J lost 5 bases, and 11 bases lay in between. The germline gives CDR1 SGHTA, CDR2 FQGTGA. The CDR3 protein is CASSFNGLHNEQFF. The DNA for the CDR3 is TGTGCCAGCAGCTTTAACGGGCTCCACAATGAGCAGTTCTTC.